These 27 T cell receptor beta chains were sequenced from one sample in a study of T cells in Graves' hyperthyroidism and ophthalmopathy (dated by TCRdb to the late 2010s). The library was prepared using multiplex PCR. TCRdb shows the sequencer as Illumina HiSeq 2000. The TCR beta CDR3 regions were amplified from RNA transcripts. The first round of RT-PCR for the TCR CDR3 was performed with the HTBI primer set and the Qiagen OneStep RT-PCR kit. TCRdb's own reprocessing of the public reads used fastp at Q25 and MiXCR and kept productive beta chains. Every CDR3 protein is listed once, alongside the most common genes and DNA of its rows. Present in this sample are around 800,000 distinct CDR3 sequences, approximately 40% of which were seen just once. Of the sample, around 9.3% is held by the ten largest clones. The sequenced sample was blood. Receptors were obtained from a man aged 18 to 29 with Graves' hyperthyroidism.

This clonotype appeared many times. The chain carries TRBV7-9 and TRBJ2-7, with 7 nucleotides matching TRBD2. This CDR3 comprises 11 residues. With 11 bases clipped from V and 2 bases from J, the junction kept 3 bases outside the gene matches. Germline V gene sequence: CDR1 SEHNR, CDR2 FQNEAQ (reference sequence). The CDR3 spells CAGAGAYEQYF. The CDR3 DNA is TGTGCCGGGGCGGGAGCCTACGAGCAGTACTTC.

This clonotype was observed a few times. The gene calls are TRBV6-2 or TRBV6-3 and TRBJ1-1; tentatively, D is TRBD1 (5 bases). Per the germline V gene, CDR1 is MNHEY and CDR2 is SVGEGT. This CDR3 region has 15 residues. V lost 5 bases and J 2 bases, leaving 15 bases between the germline ends. The CDR3, as DNA: TGTGCCAGCAGTGAAGGGACGGATAGTAACACTGAAGCTTTCTTT. It encodes CASSEGTDSNTEAFF.

This clonotype was counted a few times. CDR3 amino acids: CASSPRDRGKTEAFF. The CDR3 DNA sequence: TGTGCCAGTAGTCCTAGGGACAGGGGAAAAACTGAAGCTTTCTTT. The V gene is TRBV19, the J gene TRBJ1-1, with 10 bases matching TRBD1. CDR3 length: 15 residues. The germline CDR1 and CDR2 sequences are LNHDA and SQIVND (reference sequence). The J segment lost 5 bases and the V segment lost 5 bases, leaving 8 bases of the junction unmatched.

A remark on this clonotype: Since a much larger clone is just one base distant, this may be a read error. This chain links TRBV29-1 with TRBJ2-2; possible D gene TRBD2, 6 bases. V gave up 7 bases and J gave up 3 bases, with 9 bases separating them. The CDR3 is 12 amino acids. The germline gives CDR1 SQVTM, CDR2 ANQGSEA. The DNA for the CDR3 is TGCAGCGGACTAGAGGACACCGGGGAGCTGTTTTTT. This translates into CSGLEDTGELFF.

The rearrangement joins TRBV10-3 to TRBJ2-5; no clear D gene. The CDR3 contains 17 residues. Trimming shortened V by 4 bases and J by 5 bases, and 23 bases separated the two germline ends. CDR1 and CDR2 from the germline V gene are ENHRY and SYGVKD. CDR3 loop: CAISGHPPGNWNETQYF. The CDR3 region has the DNA TGTGCCATCAGTGGTCACCCCCCCGGAAATTGGAATGAGACCCAGTACTTC.

This clonotype was counted only a few times. The chain employs TRBV6-6 and TRBJ2-5, with 9 bases identical to TRBD1. Unmatched junction bases numbered 6, after V lost 4 bases and J lost 3 bases. CDR3 length: 15 amino acids. Germline-derived CDR1 and CDR2 are MNHNY and SVGAGI (reference sequence). CDR3 coding DNA: TGTGCCAGCAGTTCGTGGACAGGGGAGGAAGAGACCCAGTACTTC. Translation: CASSSWTGEEETQYF.

As concerns this clonotype: This clone may be a read error of a much larger clone one base away. The gene calls are TRBV9 and TRBJ2-2; maybe TRBD2 (5 bases). This CDR3 is built from 13 residues. Germline CDR1 is SGDLS and CDR2 is YYNGEE. The CDR3 region has the DNA TGTGCCAGCAGCGTCATGAACACCGGGGAGCTGCTTTTT. Translating gives CASSVMNTGELLF.

The chain has TRBV20-1 and TRBJ1-1, with D hard to call. CDR3 length: 13 amino acids. Per the germline V gene, CDR1 is DFQATT and CDR2 is SNEGSKA (reference sequence). The CDR3 sequence is CRATQVRGTEAFF. For the CDR3, the DNA is TGCAGAGCAACTCAGGTACGCGGGACTGAAGCTTTCTTT.

In its sample, this clonotype was seen a few times. V is TRBV19 and J is TRBJ2-7; the D gene could be TRBD1 or TRBD2 (5 bases each). CDR3 length equals 15 residues. Germline assignment: CDR1 LNHDA and CDR2 SQIVND (reference sequence). Trimming left V 9 bases short and J 5 bases short, with 23 bases between. The DNA of the CDR3 is TGTGCCAGCAGCCAAAGCACCGAGGGGATCCACGAGCAGTACTTC. It translates to CASSQSTEGIHEQYF. Full variable domain (missing parts from reference TRBV19 and TRBJ2-7): DGGITQSPKYLFRKEGQNVTLSCEQNLNHDAMYWYRQDPGQGLRLIYYSQIVNDFQKGDIAEGYSVSREKKESFPLTVTSAQKNPTAFYLCASSQSTEGIHEQYFGPGTRLTVT.

This clonotype was observed at least ten times. The V gene is TRBV20-1, the J gene TRBJ2-5; D is uncertain. V lost 2 bases to trimming and J lost 2 bases, with 9 bases between them. Germline V gene lookup returns CDR1 DFQATT and CDR2 SNEGSKA (reference sequence). CDR3 length: 13 amino acids. This CDR3 is CSARLPLQETQYF. The CDR3 coding sequence is TGCAGTGCTAGACTCCCATTACAAGAGACCCAGTACTTC.

Details on this clonotype: A read error may account for a junction end that differs from germline. This chain links TRBV20-1 with TRBJ1-1; 10 bases fit TRBD1. From germline, CDR1 is DFQATT and CDR2 SNEGSKA (reference sequence). CDR3 length: 14 amino acids. The CDR3 sequence is CSAGDRGRRTEAFF. The CDR3 DNA reads TGCAGTGCTGGAGACAGGGGGCGGAGGACTGAAGCTTTCTTT.

Comment on this clonotype: Possible read error: a much larger clone is one base away. The chain couples TRBV7-9 to TRBJ1-4; D not resolved. The germline gives CDR1 SEHNR, CDR2 FQNEAQ (reference sequence). The CDR3 has 13 amino acids. CDR3 sequence (DNA): TGTGCCAGCAGCCCCCGGTTGGCGGCCGAACAGATTTTT. Protein sequence: CASSPRLAAEQIF.

A remark on this clonotype: This may stem from a read error, because a much larger clone lies one nucleotide away. The rearrangement joins TRBV5-1 to TRBJ1-2, with D perhaps matching TRBD1 (5 bases). The germline V gene encodes CDR1 SGHRS and CDR2 YFSETQ. There are 14 residues in the CDR3. The chain's CDR3 is CASSLVAGSDGDTF. The CDR3 DNA reads TGCGCCAGCAGCTTGGTGGCAGGGAGTGATGGCGACACCTTC.

A remark on this clonotype: At one end the junction does not follow the germline gene, possibly because of a read error. The rearrangement joins TRBV19 to TRBJ1-4; tentatively, D is TRBD1 (6 bases). Looked up from germline, CDR1 is LNHDA and CDR2 is SQIVND (reference sequence). There are 14 residues in the CDR3. This CDR3 reads CASSIVRGEEKLFF. CDR3 DNA: TGTGCCAGTAGTATCGTCAGGGGCGAAGAAAAACTTTTTTTT.

This clonotype was observed a single time. At one of its ends the junction is not consistent with the germline gene, which may arise from a read error. The genes are TRBV9 and TRBJ1-6, with TRBD1 matching over 7 bases. The length of the CDR3 is 14 residues. Germline-derived CDR1 and CDR2 are SGDLS and YYNGEE. CDR3 DNA: TGTGACAGCAGCTCGGGACAGCGACATTCACCCCTCCACTTT. As protein: CDSSSGQRHSPLHF.

CDR3 nucleotides: TGCAGCAAGATGACAGGGGCTAACTATGGCTACACCTTC. It codes for CSKMTGANYGYTF. The chain couples TRBV29-1 to TRBJ1-2; 8 nucleotides align to TRBD1. V shed 8 bases, J shed 0 bases, and the junction held 5 bases outside the gene matches. Germline CDR1 reads SQVTM; CDR2 reads ANQGSEA. The CDR3 contains 13 residues.

This clonotype was recorded once. The chain uses TRBV20-1 and TRBJ2-5; D could derive from TRBD1 or TRBD2 (6 bases each). Per germline, CDR1 DFQATT and CDR2 SNEGSKA (reference sequence). Trimming stripped 2 bases from V and 1 base from J, with 17 bases between. The CDR3 runs to 16 residues. CDR3 sequence: CSARPQGRLVQETQYF. The CDR3 DNA is TGCAGTGCTAGACCCCAGGGGAGGTTGGTCCAAGAGACCCAGTACTTC.

This clonotype has just a few counts. The rearrangement joins TRBV2 to TRBJ2-2; 7 bases are a match to TRBD1. V shed 6 bases and J 2 bases; nucleotides not matched to a gene: 9. The CDR3 covers 16 residues. From germline, CDR1 is SNHLY and CDR2 FYNNEI. Written as DNA, the CDR3 is TGTGCCAGCAGCCACTCCGGGACAGATAACACCGGGGAGCTGTTTTTT. The encoded protein is CASSHSGTDNTGELFF.

This clonotype showed up many times. The genes are TRBV7-9 and TRBJ1-6, with 7 bases aligning to TRBD1. Germline CDR1 reads SEHNR; CDR2 reads FQNEAQ (reference sequence). V lost 5 bases, J lost 7 bases, and 8 bases stayed unmatched. The length of the CDR3 is 15 residues. The CDR3 loop reads CASSLGRDSNSPLHF. CDR3 in DNA: TGTGCCAGCAGCCTAGGGCGGGACAGCAATTCACCCCTCCACTTT.

The chain links TRBV10-2 to TRBJ1-1; 7 bases map to TRBD1. V shed 4 bases, J shed 1 base, and the junction held 3 bases outside the gene matches. Germline V gene sequence: CDR1 WSHSY, CDR2 SAAADI. The CDR3 loop spans 14 amino acids. Here the CDR3 reads CASSAAGGNTEAFF. The CDR3 DNA is TGCGCCAGCAGTGCGGCAGGGGGGAACACTGAAGCTTTCTTT.

The rearrangement links TRBV7-9 to TRBJ1-1, with a possible D match to TRBD1 (6 bases). Germline lookup yields CDR1 SEHNR and CDR2 FQNEAQ (reference sequence). The CDR3 length is 14 residues. Trimming pared 11 bases from V and 3 bases from J, leaving 19 bases between. The CDR3, as DNA: TGTGCCTGCAACTCCGACAGGACCTACACTGAAGCTTTCTTT. Protein sequence: CACNSDRTYTEAFF.

The chain joins TRBV15 to TRBJ2-5; tentatively, D is TRBD1 (5 bases). The CDR3 is 13 residues long. In germline, CDR1 is LNHNV, CDR2 YYDKDF (reference sequence). V lost 2 bases and J 2 bases, leaving 6 bases between the germline ends. The CDR3 nucleotides are TGTGCCACCAGCAGACGACAGCAAGAGACCCAGTACTTC. Translating it yields CATSRRQQETQYF. The full variable domain, in which reference TRBV15 and TRBJ2-5 provide the parts outside the CDR3, is DAMVIQNPRYQVTQFGKPVTLSCSQTLNHNVMYWYQQKSSQAPKLLFHYYDKDFNNEADTPDNFQSRRPNTSFCFLDIRSPGLGDTAMYLCATSRRQQETQYFGPGTRLLVL.

Concerning this clonotype itself: One end of the junction is discordant with germline, which a read error may explain. This sequence joins TRBV7-3 and TRBJ2-7; 9 bases are a match to TRBD1. The length of the CDR3 is 15 residues. Germline-derived CDR1 and CDR2 are SGHTA and FQGTGA. The CDR3 here is CVSSPKDRGFYEQYF. DNA of the CDR3: TGTGTCAGCAGCCCGAAGGACAGGGGATTCTACGAGCAGTACTTC.

The sample holds a few counts of this clonotype. The chain is built from TRBV27 and TRBJ2-5; TRBD1 matches 7 bases. Trimming took 4 bases from V and 5 from J; bases not matched to a gene: 4. The CDR3 has 13 residues. Per the germline V gene, CDR1 is MNHEY and CDR2 is SMNVEV (reference sequence). CDR3 residues: CASSWTGGETQYF. The CDR3 region has the DNA TGTGCCAGCAGTTGGACAGGAGGCGAGACCCAGTACTTC.

V usage is TRBV2 and J usage is TRBJ2-7, with D hard to call. Germline lookup yields CDR1 SNHLY and CDR2 FYNNEI. Deletions cut 1 base from V and 0 bases from J, with 10 bases between. CDR3 size: 15 residues. CDR3 sequence reads: CASSEGPMSSYEQYF. The CDR3 DNA reads TGTGCCAGCAGTGAAGGGCCCATGAGCTCCTACGAGCAGTACTTC.

This clonotype was detected many times. CDR3 DNA: TGCAGCTCATCAGACGGACCTGAAGCTTTCTTT. Protein: CSSSDGPEAFF. The V call is TRBV29-1, the J call TRBJ1-1; D not certain. Per the germline V gene, CDR1 is SQVTM and CDR2 is ANQGSEA. This CDR3 comprises 11 residues. The V gene lost 8 bases and the J gene lost 6 bases, with 13 bases spanning the gap.

This clonotype was counted a single time. The CDR3 reads CASSSVGGHNTEAFF. CDR3 bases: TGTGCCAGCAGCTCAGTGGGGGGACATAACACTGAAGCTTTCTTT. The rearrangement uses TRBV7-2 and TRBJ1-1, with D tentatively TRBD1 (6 bases). Germline V CDR1 and CDR2: SGHTA, FQGNSA. The CDR3 sequence is 15 residues long. The ends were cut back, 4 bases at V and 2 bases at J, with 14 bases in the middle.